Included here is one TCR beta chain sequence, with context. What it binds is unknown. In TCRdb, the 5' RACE reads were re-called with MiXCR into one record per CDR3 protein. The sample shows approximately 590,000 distinct CDR3 sequences, over 8.5% of them seen only once. All of the donors were Caucasians in good health. This sample is part of a study of identical twins. Trimming stripped 6 bases from V and 14 bases from J, with 29 bases between. This CDR3 has 15 residues. Germline V gene lookup returns CDR1 SQVTM and CDR2 ANQGSEA. General observations from the study: Cord blood beta clonotypes present at high abundance carried fewer insertions; no such pattern appeared in memory repertoires. Compared with models, monozygotic twins showed more out-of-frame TCR alpha sharing.

This sample was also put to use in a study of yellow fever vaccine responses in identical twins.

The chain combines TRBV29-1 with TRBJ2-1; D not certain. Sequencing input: PBMCs. The sequence came from a young woman in good health. CDR3 in amino acids: CSVRTLRPLKHLEFF. CDR3 nucleotides: TGCAGCGTCCGAACTTTGCGTCCTCTAAAGCACTTGGAGTTCTTC.